This passage covers 20 T cell receptor beta chains from one sample sequenced in a study of blood T cells in healthy people across ages. Using a J-beta primer mix together with a sample-barcoded 5' primer, a second PCR was run for about 6 to 12 cycles. TCRdb re-called the 5' RACE reads with MiXCR, one entry per CDR3 protein. The data hold about 1,500,000 distinct CDR3 sequences, with 42% observed a single time. The sequencing input was blood. Receptors were obtained from a woman aged 18-29 years in good health.

The sample holds a few counts of this clonotype. The rearrangement links TRBV3-1 to TRBJ2-5; 11 bases fit TRBD2. The CDR3 runs to 18 residues. Trimming at V came to 4 bases and at J to 3 bases, leaving 13 bases not matched to a gene. Germline V gives CDR1 LGHDT, CDR2 YNNKEL (reference sequence). CDR3 coding DNA: TGTGCCAGCAGCCCACTCGCTCCACTAGCGGGGGAAGAAGAGACCCAGTACTTC. Translating it yields CASSPLAPLAGEEETQYF.

The rearrangement joins TRBV27 to TRBJ1-6; D is perhaps TRBD1 (6 bases). Germline CDR1 MNHEY, CDR2 SMNVEV (reference sequence). This CDR3 is 18 amino acids long. Trimming removed 8 bases from V and 10 bases from J, with 30 bases in between. This chain's CDR3 is CASAASSYHQGPNSPLHF. The DNA of the CDR3 is TGTGCCAGCGCCGCATCCTCCTATCACCAGGGGCCGAACTCACCCCTCCACTTT.

Comments on this clonotype: One end of the junction is discordant with germline, which a read error may explain. The chain has TRBV5-1 and TRBJ1-6; D unresolved. The CDR3 length is 12 residues. CDR1 SGHRS and CDR2 YFSETQ come from the germline V gene. The CDR3 here is CASRRANSPLNF. The CDR3, as DNA: TGCGCCAGCAGGAGGGCGAATTCACCCCTCAACTTT.

The chain employs TRBV6-1 and TRBJ2-3; D call uncertain. Germline CDR1 is MNHNS and CDR2 is SASEGT. Trimming left V 2 bases short and J 2 bases short, with 8 bases between. The CDR3 totals 14 residues. CDR3 sequence reads: CASSELAVTDTQYF. CDR3 nucleotides: TGTGCCAGCAGTGAACTCGCGGTCACAGATACGCAGTATTTT.

This clonotype was counted a single time. J is TRBJ1-1 and V is TRBV5-1; no reliable D call. The CDR3 covers 14 residues. Looked up from germline, CDR1 is SGHRS and CDR2 is YFSETQ. V lost 7 bases, J lost 2 bases, and 15 bases lay in between. This CDR3 is CASAGGWSNTEAFF. In DNA form, the CDR3 reads TGCGCCAGCGCCGGAGGTTGGAGTAACACTGAAGCTTTCTTT.

To note about this clonotype: A read error may produce the germline difference seen at one junction end. The rearrangement joins TRBV7-9 to TRBJ1-2; 9 nucleotides agree with TRBD1. Germline lookup yields CDR1 SEHNR and CDR2 FQNEAQ (reference sequence). The CDR3 is made up of 14 amino acids. The CDR3 sequence is CAGRGDRVLNGYTF. CDR3 nucleotides: TGTGCCGGCAGGGGGGACAGGGTATTGAATGGCTACACCTTC.

The rearrangement joins TRBV20-1 to TRBJ2-1; 9 bases agree with TRBD2. With V trimmed by 5 bases and J by 5 bases, 10 bases remained unmatched. The CDR3 is 15 amino acids. Germline V gene sequence: CDR1 DFQATT, CDR2 SNEGSKA (reference sequence). As DNA, the CDR3 is TGCAGTGCTTCAATCATAGCGGGAGTGAACAATGAGCAGTTCTTC. It translates to CSASIIAGVNNEQFF.

The CDR3: CATSDSGSAKREQFF. In nucleotides, the CDR3 is TGTGCCACCAGTGATTCGGGTTCGGCCAAACGGGAGCAGTTCTTC. V gene TRBV24-1 combines with J gene TRBJ2-1; D gene ambiguous. Germline V lookup: CDR1 KGHDR, CDR2 SFDVKD. V was shortened by 2 bases and J by 10 bases, with 17 bases between the two germline ends. This CDR3 spans 15 amino acids.

The chain combines TRBV28 with TRBJ2-5; D is perhaps TRBD1 (6 bases). The germline CDR1 and CDR2 sequences are MDHEN and SYDVKM. The CDR3 runs 15 residues. The ends were cut back, 5 bases at V and 1 base at J, with 14 bases in the middle. CDR3 sequence reads: CASSKLQGFQETQYF. CDR3 nucleotides: TGTGCCAGCAGTAAATTGCAGGGGTTCCAAGAGACCCAGTACTTC.

Here the CDR3 DNA reads TGTGCCAGCAGCCAAGTAGCGGGAGTGGGCTCCTACGAGCAGTACTTC. Encoded protein: CASSQVAGVGSYEQYF. The chain combines TRBV4-2 with TRBJ2-7; the match to TRBD2 covers 9 bases. The CDR3 runs to 16 residues. Per the germline V gene, CDR1 is LGHNA and CDR2 is YNFKEQ. J gave up 0 bases and V 1 base, and 4 bases lay outside the gene matches.

This clonotype was detected only a few times. The gene calls are TRBV4-1 and TRBJ2-7; TRBD2 agrees at 12 bases. CDR3 length equals 15 residues. Germline V CDR1 and CDR2: MGHRA, YSYEKL. V shed 2 bases, J shed 4 bases, and the junction held 3 bases outside the gene matches. The CDR3 loop reads CASSQKTSGSYEQYF. CDR3 DNA sequence: TGCGCCAGCAGCCAAAAGACTAGCGGGAGTTACGAGCAGTACTTC.

This sequence joins TRBV4-1 and TRBJ1-2; perhaps TRBD1 as D (5 bases). V lost 0 bases to trimming and J lost 3 bases, with 17 bases between them. Germline V gene data show CDR1 as MGHRA and CDR2 as YSYEKL. The CDR3 covers 17 residues. CDR3 DNA: TGCGCCAGCAGCCAAGAAGGGCGCATGGGGGGGGACTATGGCTACACCTTC. Translating it yields CASSQEGRMGGDYGYTF.

V is TRBV9 and J is TRBJ2-1; 7 nucleotides match TRBD1. There are 14 residues in the CDR3. CDR1 and CDR2 from the germline V gene are SGDLS and YYNGEE. V shed 1 base and J 7 bases; nucleotides not matched to a gene: 5. CDR3 nucleotide sequence: TGTGCCAGCAGCGTAAGGGGGCCCGAAAATGAGCAGTTCTTC. This codes for CASSVRGPENEQFF.

In regard to this clonotype: One end of the junction fails to match germline, which may point to a read error. The rearrangement uses TRBV10-3 and TRBJ2-1, with 7 bases that match TRBD2. Germline values: CDR1 ENHRY, CDR2 SYGVKD. This CDR3 has 14 amino acids. For the CDR3, the DNA is TGTGCCACCAGTGACCTAGCGGTCGAGAATGAGCAGTTCTTC. Protein: CATSDLAVENEQFF.

The V call is TRBV18, the J call TRBJ2-3, with D perhaps matching TRBD1 (6 bases). CDR3 length: 15 amino acids. V dropped 4 bases and J dropped 0 bases, with 11 bases sitting between them. CDR1 and CDR2 (germline): KGHSH, LQKENI. CDR3 loop: CASSHGQTSTDTQYF. The DNA of the CDR3 is TGTGCCAGCTCACACGGACAGACAAGCACAGATACGCAGTATTTT.

This clonotype was recorded a few times. The gene calls are TRBV5-1 and TRBJ2-3, with 9 bases lining up with TRBD1. The CDR3 totals 17 residues. Germline V CDR1 and CDR2: SGHRS, YFSETQ. J gave up 2 bases and V 1 base, and 8 bases lay outside the gene matches. Here the CDR3 reads CASSLLGTGYATDTQYF. The CDR3 DNA sequence: TGCGCCAGCAGCTTGCTGGGGACAGGGTACGCCACAGATACGCAGTATTTT. The full variable domain, in which reference TRBV5-1 and TRBJ2-3 provide the parts outside the CDR3, is KAGVTQTPRYLIKTRGQQVTLSCSPISGHRSVSWYQQTPGQGLQFLFEYFSETQRNKGNFPGRFSGRQFSNSRSEMNVSTLELGDSALYLCASSLLGTGYATDTQYFGPGTRLTVL.

J is TRBJ2-4 and V is TRBV14, with 13 nucleotides matching TRBD2. Looked up from germline, CDR1 is SGHDN and CDR2 is FVKESK. Trimming took 4 bases from V and 6 from J; bases not matched to a gene: 9. This CDR3 comprises 17 residues. The CDR3 DNA follows: TGTGCCAGCAGCCCACGACTAGCGGGGGGACCAATAAACATTCAGTACTTC. Amino acids: CASSPRLAGGPINIQYF.

The chain uses TRBV28 and TRBJ2-3; D is ambiguous. V shed 10 bases and J shed 0 bases, with 11 bases lying between them. The CDR3 loop spans 13 amino acids. The V gene's germline CDR1 is MDHEN and CDR2 SYDVKM. CDR3 nucleotides: TGTGCCACCCTTAGCAGTAGCACAGATACGCAGTATTTT. Protein: CATLSSSTDTQYF.

This clonotype was seen more than once but under ten times. This chain uses TRBV18 with TRBJ1-1; D possibly corresponds to TRBD1 (6 bases). In germline, CDR1 is KGHSH, CDR2 LQKENI. CDR3 length equals 15 residues. Trimming took 3 bases from V and 2 from J, leaving 13 bases between them. CDR3 coding DNA: TGTGCCAGCTCACCGGATTACAGGGACAACACTGAAGCTTTCTTT. Translating gives CASSPDYRDNTEAFF.

This clonotype was seen a handful of times. V is TRBV12-3 or TRBV12-4 and J is TRBJ1-1; 8 positions agree with TRBD1. The CDR3 covers 14 residues. The V and J ends lost 3 bases and 6 bases, in that order; junction bases with no gene match: 6. Here the CDR3 reads CASSFGQGRSEAFF. CDR3 DNA sequence: TGTGCCAGCAGTTTCGGACAGGGAAGGTCTGAAGCTTTCTTT.